Below are 23 T cell receptor beta chains sequenced from a single sample in a study of T cell responses to AZD1222 COVID-19 vaccine (dated by TCRdb to the early 2020s). Sample time point, as interpreted from the label and publication: baseline before first vaccination. The library relied on the immunoSEQ multiplex PCR assay. In TCRdb, the immuneACCESS table is reduced to in-frame sequences with V and J assigned. These tables do not hold every clone; where another copy was compared, an unresolved V gene accounts for under half, and the others remain unexplained. This sample holds about 100,000 clones; just under 90% were observed only once. In total, the top ten clones hold 15% of the sample. Sequencing used peripheral blood, obtained on day 0 of AZD1222 vaccination. The receptors were gathered from an adult in good health.

The genes are TRBV14 and TRBJ2-7; D not certain. V was trimmed by 0 bases and J by 5 bases, leaving 8 bases between them. Germline V gene sequence: CDR1 SGHDN, CDR2 FVKESK. The CDR3 is 13 amino acids. The CDR3 DNA sequence: TGTGCCAGCAGCCAAGAATTCCCCGACGAGCAGTACTTC. It is translated as CASSQEFPDEQYF.

This clone has just one count. The rearrangement links TRBV9 to TRBJ2-5; no definite D call. The germline V gene has CDR1 SGDLS and CDR2 YYNGEE. V was pared by 3 bases and J by 1 base, with 10 bases between. This CDR3 is built from 14 residues. The CDR3: CASSGPLGQETQYF. CDR3 DNA: TGTGCCAGCAGCGGGCCTTTAGGCCAAGAGACCCAGTACTTC.

The chain recombines TRBV10-3 with TRBJ1-6; D uncertain. V was trimmed by 0 bases and J by 7 bases, leaving 10 bases between them. This CDR3 has 15 amino acids. Germline CDR1 reads ENHRY; CDR2 reads SYGVKD. The CDR3 sequence is CAISESLGANSPLHF. CDR3 sequence (DNA): TGTGCCATCAGTGAGTCGCTAGGCGCAAATTCACCCCTCCACTTT.

The genes are TRBV2 and TRBJ1-5; 7 positions agree with TRBD1. CDR1 and CDR2 (germline): SNHLY, FYNNEI. The CDR3 length is 14 residues. J gave up 7 bases and V 6 bases, and 9 bases lay outside the gene matches. The CDR3 DNA sequence: TGTGCCAGCAGCCCTTGGACAGGAGGGCAGCCCCAGCATTTT. This encodes CASSPWTGGQPQHF.

The V call is TRBV29-1, the J call TRBJ1-1, with D possibly matching TRBD1 (6 bases). Deletions cut 8 bases from V and 1 base from J, with 11 bases between. The germline gives CDR1 SQVTM, CDR2 ANQGSEA. The CDR3 consists of 12 residues. The CDR3 sequence is CSTGGANTEAFF. The CDR3 DNA follows: TGCAGCACGGGGGGCGCGAACACTGAAGCTTTCTTT.

V usage is TRBV24-1 and J usage is TRBJ2-5; tentatively, D is TRBD2 (5 bases). The CDR3 has 14 residues. Trimming removed 5 bases from V and 7 bases from J, with 16 bases in between. The germline V gene has CDR1 KGHDR and CDR2 SFDVKD. Here the CDR3 reads CATSGGLDGGTQYF. For the CDR3, the DNA is TGTGCCACCAGTGGAGGGCTGGACGGTGGGACCCAGTACTTC.

The chain links TRBV19 to TRBJ1-1; D perhaps matches TRBD1 (5 bases). The germline V and J ends were trimmed by 3 bases and 4 bases, with 12 bases remaining between them. Per the germline V gene, CDR1 is LNHDA and CDR2 is SQIVND (reference sequence). The CDR3 spans 14 residues. The CDR3, as DNA: TGTGCCAGTAGTATTCTCGGGGGAAGCACTGAAGCTTTCTTT. Its translation is CASSILGGSTEAFF.

This chain joins TRBV10-3 and TRBJ1-4; D not resolved. V shed 0 bases and J shed 11 bases, with 13 bases lying between them. The CDR3 covers 14 residues. Looked up from germline, CDR1 is ENHRY and CDR2 is SYGVKD. CDR3 protein: CAISESDGNNKLFF. DNA of the CDR3: TGTGCCATCAGTGAGTCAGACGGGAATAACAAACTGTTTTTT.

The V call is TRBV6-5, the J call TRBJ1-2; D is unresolved. CDR3 length equals 14 residues. Germline CDR1 and CDR2: MNHEY and SVGAGI. The ends were cut back, 5 bases at V and 2 bases at J, with 12 bases in the middle. CDR3 in DNA: TGTGCCAGCAGTCTTTCCGGGCTAAACTATGGCTACACCTTC. As protein: CASSLSGLNYGYTF.

The CDR3 DNA is TGCGCCAGCAGCCAAAGGACAGGGGAGGACACTGAAGCTTTCTTT. Residues: CASSQRTGEDTEAFF. The chain has TRBV4-1 and TRBJ1-1, with TRBD1 identical over 9 bases. The CDR3 is 15 amino acids. From germline, CDR1 is MGHRA and CDR2 YSYEKL. The junction had 4 bases not matched to a gene; V was cut back by 2 bases and J by 3 bases.

The chain couples TRBV28 to TRBJ2-3, with TRBD2 matching over 11 bases. CDR3 length: 17 amino acids. V shed 3 bases and J 4 bases; nucleotides not matched to a gene: 9. The germline V gene encodes CDR1 MDHEN and CDR2 SYDVKM. The CDR3 region has the DNA TGTGCCAGCAGTTTGGTAGCGGGAGGGCCTTCCTCAGATACGCAGTATTTT. As protein: CASSLVAGGPSSDTQYF. The variable domain in full, completed from reference TRBV28 and TRBJ2-3, reads DVKVTQSSRYLVKRTGEKVFLECVQDMDHENMFWYRQDPGLGLRLIYFSYDVKMKEKGDIPEGYSVSREKKERFSLILESASTNQTSMYLCASSLVAGGPSSDTQYFGPGTRLTVL.

The rearrangement links TRBV29-1 to TRBJ2-7; a weak D match, TRBD2 (6 bases). CDR3 size: 13 residues. Germline loops: CDR1 SQVTM, CDR2 ANQGSEA. Deletions cut 7 bases from V and 4 bases from J, with 17 bases between. CDR3 sequence reads: CSAGAGRLYEQYF. DNA of the CDR3: TGCAGCGCGGGTGCGGGACGGCTATACGAGCAGTACTTC.

The V and J genes are TRBV2 and TRBJ2-7; D is perhaps TRBD2 (6 bases). The CDR3 is 15 residues long. V was cut by 4 bases and J by 4 bases, with 17 bases left in between. Germline CDR1 and CDR2: SNHLY and FYNNEI. This chain's CDR3 is CASSVPGSRTYEQYF. The CDR3 bases are TGTGCCAGCAGTGTTCCCGGGAGCAGGACTTACGAGCAGTACTTC.

V and J are TRBV4-1 and TRBJ1-1; tentative D call: TRBD1 (6 bases). Germline lookup yields CDR1 MGHRA and CDR2 YSYEKL. Trimming removed 1 base at V and 1 base at J, with 25 bases between. This CDR3 is 20 amino acids long. CDR3 amino acids: CASSQGHLRGPRAWNTEAFF. Here the CDR3 DNA reads TGCGCCAGCAGCCAAGGTCATTTGCGGGGGCCCCGAGCGTGGAACACTGAAGCTTTCTTT.

The chain uses TRBV11-3 and TRBJ1-2; D call uncertain. This CDR3 region has 13 residues. With 2 bases removed from V and 8 bases from J, the gap between germline ends came to 12 bases. Germline V gene lookup returns CDR1 SGHNT and CDR2 YENEEA. For the CDR3, the DNA is TGTGCCAGCAGCTTATCTATTATCGGGGGCTACACCTTC. Translation gives CASSLSIIGGYTF. Looking up the rest from reference TRBV11-3 and TRBJ1-2 gives the full variable domain: EAGVVQSPRYKIIEKKQPVAFWCNPISGHNTLYWYLQNLGQGPELLIRYENEEAVDDSQLPKDRFSAERLKGVDSTLKIQPAELGDSAVYLCASSLSIIGGYTFGSGTRLTVV.

This chain links TRBV16 with TRBJ1-6; no clear D gene. The CDR3 is 15 residues long. The V end lost 4 bases, the J end lost 8 bases, and 15 bases lay between the germline ends. Germline CDR1 is KGHSY and CDR2 is FQNENV. CDR3 sequence (DNA): TGTGCCAGCAGCCCAAATCCGGGTTGGTATTCACCCCTCCACTTT. It encodes CASSPNPGWYSPLHF.

Only a few counts were recorded for this clone. The gene calls are TRBV19 and TRBJ2-1, with 10 bases identical to TRBD2. With V trimmed by 3 bases and J by 10 bases, 9 bases remained unmatched. The length of the CDR3 is 15 residues. In germline, CDR1 is LNHDA, CDR2 SQIVND (reference sequence). The DNA of the CDR3 is TGTGCCAGTAGTATGTTTAGCGGGGGGCCCGTCGAGCAGTTCTTC. Residues: CASSMFSGGPVEQFF.

The chain recombines TRBV3-1 (or the pseudogene TRBV3-2) with TRBJ1-1, with 8 bases aligning to TRBD1. In germline, CDR1 is LGHDT, CDR2 YNNKEL (reference sequence). The J segment lost 1 base and the V segment lost 3 bases, leaving 1 base of the junction unmatched. The CDR3 is made up of 14 amino acids. The CDR3 sequence is CASSHQGANTEAFF. The CDR3 DNA sequence: TGTGCCAGCAGCCACCAGGGGGCGAACACTGAAGCTTTCTTT.

V and J are TRBV2 and TRBJ1-1; 10 bases are a match to TRBD1. Germline values: CDR1 SNHLY, CDR2 FYNNEI. J lost 10 bases, V lost 2 bases, and 7 bases had no gene match. This CDR3 is 14 amino acids long. DNA for the CDR3: TGTGCCAGCAGTGAAACCGACAGGGGGCTCGGAGCTTTCTTT. Its translation is CASSETDRGLGAFF.

J is TRBJ2-3 and V is TRBV5-1, with D perhaps assigned TRBD1 or TRBD2 (5 bases each). Per germline, CDR1 SGHRS and CDR2 YFSETQ. Trimming stripped 7 bases from V and 11 bases from J, with 14 bases between. There are 11 residues in the CDR3. This CDR3 is CASGGTSGQYF. The DNA of the CDR3 is TGCGCCAGCGGTGGGACCTCGGGGCAGTATTTT.

This clone has a single count. The chain links TRBV3-1 (or the pseudogene TRBV3-2) to TRBJ1-2; tentative D call: TRBD1 (5 bases). The CDR3 spans 14 residues. The germline V gene has CDR1 LGHDT and CDR2 YNNKEL (reference sequence). V dropped 4 bases and J dropped 3 bases, with 12 bases sitting between them. The CDR3, as DNA: TGTGCCAGCAGCCCGAACGACAGATACTATGGCTACACCTTC. Its protein product is CASSPNDRYYGYTF.

Only one count was recorded for this clone. V usage is TRBV19 and J usage is TRBJ2-2, with D perhaps matching TRBD2 (6 bases). The CDR3 covers 14 residues. The V end lost 5 bases, the J end lost 6 bases, and 13 bases lay between the germline ends. The V gene's germline CDR1 is LNHDA and CDR2 SQIVND (reference sequence). CDR3: CASSGTGGAGELFF. CDR3 nucleotides: TGTGCCAGTAGTGGGACTGGAGGCGCCGGGGAGCTGTTTTTT.

This rearrangement joins TRBV15 to TRBJ1-5; maybe TRBD1 (5 bases). The V gene lost 0 bases and the J gene lost 0 bases, with 12 bases spanning the gap. CDR1 is LNHNV, CDR2 YYDKDF, per germline (reference sequence). This CDR3 comprises 17 residues. For the CDR3, the DNA is TGTGCCACCAGCAGAGATAGGCCGGGACCTAGCAATCAGCCCCAGCATTTT. Translating it yields CATSRDRPGPSNQPQHF.